The 32 T cell receptor beta chains reported below all come from one sample, sequenced in a study of blood T cell repertoires in COVID-19. The method was immunoSEQ multiplex PCR; TCRdb's version includes in-frame clones alone and lacks a portion of them. The top ten clones hold 4.7% of a sample with roughly 260,000 clones, approximately 85% of them seen once. Sequencing was performed on peripheral blood. The receptors shown here come from a woman in her seventies with acute or convalescent COVID-19.

V is TRBV3-1 (or the pseudogene TRBV3-2) and J is TRBJ2-6; 10 bases fit TRBD1. Trimming at V came to 8 bases and at J to 0 bases, leaving 7 bases not matched to a gene. Germline V CDR1 and CDR2: LGHDT, YNNKEL (reference sequence). The length of the CDR3 is 17 residues. The CDR3 loop is CASVAGQGLSGANVLTF. The CDR3 DNA is TGTGCCAGCGTGGCGGGACAGGGGCTCTCTGGGGCCAACGTCCTGACTTTC.

This clone was observed a few times. The rearrangement links TRBV21-1 to TRBJ1-1; TRBD1 is the table's D call and was not checked against the DNA. TRBV21-1 is recorded as a pseudogene. The CDR3 loop spans 13 amino acids. This CDR3 reads CYQGAGMNTEAFF. DNA for the CDR3: TGTTACCAGGGGGCTGGGATGAACACTGAAGCTTTCTTT.

This chain connects TRBV6-5 to TRBJ2-1, with TRBD2 matching 8 bases. Losses at the gene ends were 0 bases for V and 7 bases for J; bases not matched to a gene: 5. Germline CDR1 reads MNHEY; CDR2 reads SVGAGI. This CDR3 region has 15 residues. CDR3 sequence reads: CASSYSRGGINEQFF. The DNA for the CDR3 is TGTGCCAGCAGTTACTCCCGGGGGGGGATAAATGAGCAGTTCTTC.

This clone was detected only once. The rearrangement uses TRBV4-2 and TRBJ1-1; TRBD1 is a possible D gene (6 bases). Trimming removed 4 bases at V and 2 bases at J, with 14 bases between. The germline V gene has CDR1 LGHNA and CDR2 YNFKEQ. The CDR3 sequence is 15 residues long. CDR3 nucleotides: TGTGCCAGCAGCCCTTCAGGACAGCCTAACACTGAAGCTTTCTTT. Translated, it gives CASSPSGQPNTEAFF.

Only a few counts were recorded for this clone. The chain uses TRBV6-2 or TRBV6-3 and TRBJ1-5; the match to TRBD1 covers 10 bases. Trimming took 5 bases from V and 7 from J; bases not matched to a gene: 11. CDR1 and CDR2 from the germline V gene are MNHEY and SVGEGT. This CDR3 has 16 residues. The CDR3 DNA is TGTGCCAGCAGTCCCCGGGACAGGGGATTGGGGCAGCCCCAGCATTTT. It codes for CASSPRDRGLGQPQHF.

This clone was recorded once. The rearrangement joins TRBV28 to TRBJ1-2, with no clear D. The CDR3 runs 12 residues. V was trimmed by 6 bases and J by 4 bases, leaving 9 bases between them. Germline-derived CDR1 and CDR2 are MDHEN and SYDVKM. The CDR3 spells CASSVAPYGYTF. DNA of the CDR3: TGTGCCAGCAGCGTAGCCCCCTATGGCTACACCTTC.

The table lists this clone with many counts. The chain combines TRBV19 with TRBJ2-7, with 14 bases aligning to TRBD2. Germline V gene sequence: CDR1 LNHDA, CDR2 SQIVND (reference sequence). V lost 7 bases and J lost 3; bases outside the gene matches: 17. CDR3 length: 19 residues. CDR3 DNA: TGTGCCAGTATCACAGGCCGGGGACTAGCGGGGGCTCCTCTCTACGAGCAGTACTTC. Translated, it gives CASITGRGLAGAPLYEQYF.

This clone was observed a few times. Distinct nucleotide sequences in the sample also encode this CDR3. This chain's CDR3 is CASSSQGGQPQHF. CDR3 coding DNA: TGTGCCAGCAGTTCCCAGGGGGGTCAGCCCCAGCATTTT. The chain has TRBV6-5 and TRBJ1-5; 7 bases are shared with TRBD1. Germline V gene lookup returns CDR1 MNHEY and CDR2 SVGAGI. CDR3 size: 13 residues. J was trimmed by 6 bases and V by 4 bases; bases with no gene match: 3.

J is TRBJ1-2 and V is TRBV7-9; a weak D match, TRBD1 (5 bases). The CDR3 length is 16 residues. The ends were cut back, 3 bases at V and 4 bases at J, with 18 bases in the middle. Germline CDR1 and CDR2: SEHNR and FQNEAQ (reference sequence). The CDR3 nucleotides read TGTGCCAGCAGCTTTAGCGGGGACCTCACTATCTATGGCTACACCTTC. The encoded protein is CASSFSGDLTIYGYTF.

The gene calls are TRBV2 and TRBJ1-1; TRBD1 is a possible D gene (6 bases). The germline CDR1 and CDR2 sequences are SNHLY and FYNNEI. This CDR3 has 16 residues. V lost 6 bases and J lost 2, with 19 bases in between. As DNA, the CDR3 is TGTGCCAGCAGCTTTCGGGACACCTTGTTAAACACTGAAGCTTTCTTT. Protein: CASSFRDTLLNTEAFF.

This clone was observed a handful of times. V usage is TRBV18 and J usage is TRBJ1-1; no clear D gene. CDR3 length equals 16 residues. Germline V lookup: CDR1 KGHSH, CDR2 LQKENI. V was clipped by 1 base and J by 6 bases, with 18 bases between them. The CDR3 DNA follows: TGTGCCAGCTCACCACTTTCTCCGGGTACCTTGGCTGAAGCTTTCTTT. It translates to CASSPLSPGTLAEAFF.

This clone was seen only a few times. J is TRBJ1-5 and V is TRBV6-6; 10 bases align to TRBD1. The CDR3 totals 15 residues. CDR1 and CDR2 from the germline V gene are MNHNY and SVGAGI (reference sequence). The ends lost 6 bases at V and 7 bases at J; junction bases unmatched: 9. CDR3 protein: CASRLDRGLSQPQHF. As DNA, the CDR3 is TGTGCCAGCAGGCTTGACAGGGGGCTTAGCCAGCCCCAGCATTTT.

This sequence joins TRBV29-1 and TRBJ2-7; possibly TRBD1 for D (6 bases). CDR1 and CDR2 from the germline V gene are SQVTM and ANQGSEA. Trimming cost V 2 bases and J 5 bases, with 13 bases left between them. CDR3 length: 13 amino acids. CDR3 nucleotides: TGCAGCGTTGAAAACAGGGAGAGGAACGAGCAGTACTTC. Translation gives CSVENRERNEQYF.

The chain has TRBV11-1 and TRBJ2-7; 7 bases match TRBD1. Germline CDR1 SGHAT, CDR2 FQDESV (reference sequence). The CDR3 covers 13 residues. Unmatched junction bases numbered 9, after V lost 6 bases and J lost 7 bases. The CDR3 nucleotides are TGTGCCAGCAGTCTTGACAGGGCTGGGGAGCAGTACTTC. Translating it yields CASSLDRAGEQYF.

The chain couples TRBV4-3 to TRBJ2-1, with 10 bases aligning to TRBD1. Per germline, CDR1 LGHNA and CDR2 YSLEER. V was pared by 3 bases and J by 3 bases, with 5 bases of the junction left unmatched. The CDR3 is 16 residues long. DNA of the CDR3: TGCGCCAGCAGCCACCCCGACAGGGGGCTCTACAATGAGCAGTTCTTC. Protein product: CASSHPDRGLYNEQFF.

This chain links TRBV18 with TRBJ1-1, with unresolved D. The CDR3 sequence is 15 residues long. Germline assignment: CDR1 KGHSH and CDR2 LQKENI. The germline V and J ends were trimmed by 3 bases and 5 bases, with 16 bases remaining between them. The CDR3 DNA reads TGTGCCAGCTCACCGTCGTCGCCGGTAAGAACTGAAGCTTTCTTT. This sequence encodes CASSPSSPVRTEAFF.

This clone is a singleton in its sample. J is TRBJ2-7 and V is TRBV7-2; D possibly corresponds to TRBD1 (6 bases). V shed 3 bases and J shed 2 bases, with 11 bases lying between them. This CDR3 has 14 amino acids. CDR1 is SGHTA and CDR2 is FQGNSA in the germline V gene. The CDR3 here is CASSFSGQPYEQYF. The CDR3 DNA follows: TGTGCCAGCAGCTTCTCGGGACAACCCTACGAGCAGTACTTC.

CDR3 nucleotides: TGTGCCAGCAGTCCACCCTGGGGACAGGGAAACAATCAGCCCCAGCATTTT. As protein: CASSPPWGQGNNQPQHF. V is TRBV28 and J is TRBJ1-5, with 9 bases fitting TRBD1. This CDR3 has 17 amino acids. CDR1 and CDR2 (germline): MDHEN, SYDVKM. J gave up 3 bases and V 5 bases, and 11 bases lay outside the gene matches.

The genes are TRBV7-2 and TRBJ2-5; a weak D match, TRBD2 (6 bases). There are 14 residues in the CDR3. In germline, CDR1 is SGHTA, CDR2 FQGNSA. V gave up 1 base and J gave up 5 bases, with 11 bases separating them. CDR3 bases: TGTGCCAGCAGCTTAGGGCTAGCGTTCGAGACCCAGTACTTC. It specifies CASSLGLAFETQYF.

The chain combines TRBV19 with TRBJ1-6; perhaps TRBD1 as D (6 bases). Trimming pared 6 bases from V and 4 bases from J, leaving 16 bases between. The CDR3 spans 16 residues. Germline-derived CDR1 and CDR2 are LNHDA and SQIVND (reference sequence). The CDR3, as DNA: TGTGCCAGTAGCTCCCCTCAGGGGTCTTATAATTCACCCCTCCACTTT. It encodes CASSSPQGSYNSPLHF.

Concerning this clone: The sample has other DNA sequences that encode this CDR3 too. The J gene is TRBJ2-6, the V gene TRBV9; D gene unclear. Trimming removed 0 bases from V and 0 bases from J, with 4 bases in between. Per the germline V gene, CDR1 is SGDLS and CDR2 is YYNGEE. This CDR3 has 15 residues. CDR3 sequence: CASSVVSSGANVLTF. CDR3 coding DNA: TGTGCCAGCAGCGTAGTATCCTCTGGGGCCAACGTCCTGACTTTC.

The chain recombines TRBV7-2 with TRBJ2-1, with 7 positions matching TRBD1. Germline assignment: CDR1 SGHTA and CDR2 FQGNSA. The CDR3 extends over 15 amino acids. V shed 5 bases and J 9 bases; nucleotides not matched to a gene: 13. CDR3 sequence reads: CASSPGRQGVGEQFF. CDR3 nucleotides: TGTGCCAGCAGCCCGGGACGGCAGGGGGTGGGTGAGCAGTTCTTC.

This clone was observed once. The chain carries TRBV5-4 and TRBJ2-7; possibly TRBD1 for D (5 bases). Trimming took 3 bases from V and 2 from J, leaving 12 bases between them. CDR1 SGHNT and CDR2 YYREEE come from the germline V gene (reference sequence). The CDR3 contains 14 residues. This CDR3 reads CASSSGSLPYEQYF. DNA for the CDR3: TGTGCCAGCAGCTCAGGGTCGTTACCCTACGAGCAGTACTTC.

V is TRBV27 and J is TRBJ1-2, with 8 bases lining up with TRBD1. Germline V lookup: CDR1 MNHEY, CDR2 SMNVEV (reference sequence). V shed 2 bases, J shed 8 bases, and the junction held 7 bases outside the gene matches. CDR3 length: 14 amino acids. CDR3 bases: TGTGCCAGCAGTTTACCGGGACAGGTTACAGGCTACACCTTC. This encodes CASSLPGQVTGYTF.

J is TRBJ1-1 and V is TRBV5-4; unclear D gene. Trimming cost V 4 bases and J 7 bases, with 14 bases left between them. Germline V CDR1 and CDR2: SGHNT, YYREEE (reference sequence). This CDR3 has 13 amino acids. CDR3 DNA: TGTGCCAGCAGCGTACCGGGAGGAAGTGAAGCTTTCTTT. Protein product: CASSVPGGSEAFF.

Comments on this clone: Other DNA sequences within the sample encode an identical CDR3. The chain couples TRBV6-5 to TRBJ1-2; the D gene is possibly TRBD1 (6 bases). CDR1 and CDR2 (germline): MNHEY, SVGAGI. The CDR3 is 12 amino acids. Between the trimmed V and J ends, which lost 4 bases and 6 bases, there was a span of 9 bases. CDR3 in DNA: TGTGCCAGCAGTTTGCAGGGGAATGGCTACACCTTC. Translating it yields CASSLQGNGYTF.

Regarding this clone: This sample also contains other DNA sequences that code for the same CDR3. This sequence joins TRBV24-1 and TRBJ1-2, with a tentative D call TRBD1 (6 bases). Germline V gives CDR1 KGHDR, CDR2 SFDVKD. V lost 1 base and J lost 8, with 10 bases in between. CDR3 length: 13 amino acids. In nucleotides, the CDR3 is TGTGCCACCAGTGATTTACAGGGTGAGGGCTACACCTTC. This encodes CATSDLQGEGYTF.

The J gene is TRBJ2-5, the V gene TRBV5-1; 8 positions agree with TRBD2. The CDR3 covers 16 residues. Per the germline V gene, CDR1 is SGHRS and CDR2 is YFSETQ. Trimming removed 4 bases from V and 0 bases from J; junction bases left unmatched: 8. CDR3 region: CASSPPTSAYQETQYF. The CDR3 region has the DNA TGCGCCAGCAGCCCGCCGACTAGCGCCTACCAAGAGACCCAGTACTTC.

The chain has TRBV19 and TRBJ1-2; 11 nucleotides agree with TRBD1. CDR1 and CDR2 from the germline V gene are LNHDA and SQIVND (reference sequence). The junction had 10 bases not matched to a gene; V was cut back by 7 bases and J by 0 bases. The CDR3 has 17 residues. The CDR3 sequence is CASTTWTGGASNYGYTF. Written as DNA, the CDR3 is TGTGCCAGTACCACATGGACAGGGGGCGCATCTAACTATGGCTACACCTTC.

This clone appeared a few times. V usage is TRBV25-1 and J usage is TRBJ1-6; the match to TRBD1 covers 7 bases. This CDR3 contains 18 residues. Trimming cost V 0 bases and J 4 bases; bases outside gene matches: 9. CDR1 and CDR2 (germline): MGHDK, SYGVNS. For the CDR3, the DNA is TGTGCCAGCAGTGAATATAGACAGGGTCTTTCGTATAATTCACCCCTCCACTTT. It is translated as CASSEYRQGLSYNSPLHF.

The chain has TRBV15 and TRBJ2-3; unclear D gene. Trimming shortened V by 0 bases and J by 8 bases, and 12 bases separated the two germline ends. The CDR3 has 14 amino acids. Germline CDR1 reads LNHNV; CDR2 reads YYDKDF (reference sequence). DNA for the CDR3: TGTGCCACCAGCAGAGACCTAGGTTCGGGTACGCAGTATTTT. Protein product: CATSRDLGSGTQYF.

This chain uses TRBV5-1 with TRBJ1-1, with TRBD1 matching over 8 bases. V was pared by 0 bases and J by 4 bases, with 8 bases of the junction left unmatched. The CDR3 covers 16 residues. Germline CDR1 and CDR2: SGHRS and YFSETQ. This CDR3 is CASSLEQGARSTEAFF. The CDR3 nucleotides read TGCGCCAGCAGCTTGGAGCAGGGGGCTCGAAGCACTGAAGCTTTCTTT.